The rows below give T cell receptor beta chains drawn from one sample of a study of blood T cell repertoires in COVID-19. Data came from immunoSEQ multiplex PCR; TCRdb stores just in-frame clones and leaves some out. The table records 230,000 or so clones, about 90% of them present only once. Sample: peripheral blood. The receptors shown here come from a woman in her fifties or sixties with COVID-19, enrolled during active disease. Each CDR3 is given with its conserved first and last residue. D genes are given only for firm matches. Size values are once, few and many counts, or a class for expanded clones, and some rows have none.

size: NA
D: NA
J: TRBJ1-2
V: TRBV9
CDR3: CASGNGYTF
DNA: TGTGCCAGCGGCAATGGCTACACCTTC

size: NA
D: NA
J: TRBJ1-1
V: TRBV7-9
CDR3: CASSSRQENTEAFF
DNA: TGTGCCAGCAGCTCTCGACAGGAGAACACTGAAGCTTTCTTT

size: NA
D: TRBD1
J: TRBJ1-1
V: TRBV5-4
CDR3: CASSRYRGDATEAFF
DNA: TGTGCCAGCAGCCGGTACAGGGGGGATGCCACTGAAGCTTTCTTT

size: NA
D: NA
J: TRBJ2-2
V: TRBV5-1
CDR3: CASSSGTSYTGELFF
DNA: TGCGCCAGCAGCTCCGGGACATCATACACCGGGGAGCTGTTTTTT

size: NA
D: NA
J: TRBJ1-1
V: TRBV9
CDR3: CASSVDTGLTEAFF
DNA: TGTGCCAGCAGCGTAGATACAGGGCTCACTGAAGCTTTCTTT

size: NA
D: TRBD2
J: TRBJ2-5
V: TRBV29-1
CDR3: CSVGAGGRETQYF
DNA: TGCAGCGTTGGTGCGGGGGGCCGGGAGACCCAGTACTTC

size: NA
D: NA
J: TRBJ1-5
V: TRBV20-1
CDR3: CSASGSEGQPQHF
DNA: TGCAGTGCTAGTGGGTCGGAGGGGCAGCCCCAGCATTTT

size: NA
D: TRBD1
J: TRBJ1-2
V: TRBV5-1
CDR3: CASTGTGVNYGYTF
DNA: TGCGCCAGCACAGGGACAGGGGTAAACTATGGCTACACCTTC

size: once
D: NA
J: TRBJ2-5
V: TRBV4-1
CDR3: CASSQERGAETQYF
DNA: TGCGCCAGCAGCCAAGAGCGCGGGGCGGAGACCCAGTACTTC

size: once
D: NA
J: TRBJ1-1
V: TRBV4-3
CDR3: CASSQAYGNTEAFF
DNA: TGCGCCAGCAGCCAAGCATACGGGAACACTGAAGCTTTCTTT

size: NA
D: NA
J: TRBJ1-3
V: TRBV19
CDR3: CASSISGNTIYF
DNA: TGTGCCAGTAGTATCTCGGGAAACACCATATATTTT

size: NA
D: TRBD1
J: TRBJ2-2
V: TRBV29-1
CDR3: CSVAEQGAVGELFF
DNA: TGCAGCGTTGCTGAACAGGGGGCTGTCGGGGAGCTGTTTTTT

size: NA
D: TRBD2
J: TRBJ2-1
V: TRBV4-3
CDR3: CASSQGLAGGNEQFF
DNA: TGCGCCAGCAGCCAAGGACTAGCGGGGGGTAATGAGCAGTTCTTC

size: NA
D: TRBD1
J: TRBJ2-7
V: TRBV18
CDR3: CASSLDRDSYEQYF
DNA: TGTGCCAGCTCACTCGACAGGGACTCCTACGAGCAGTACTTC

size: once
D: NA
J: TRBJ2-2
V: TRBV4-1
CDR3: CASSRAGSSGTGELFF
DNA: TGCGCCAGCAGCCGGGCGGGGTCATCGGGAACCGGGGAGCTGTTTTTT

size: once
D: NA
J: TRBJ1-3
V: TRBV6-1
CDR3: CASSEAGLNSGNTIYF
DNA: TGTGCCAGCAGTGAAGCCGGACTAAACTCTGGAAACACCATATATTTT

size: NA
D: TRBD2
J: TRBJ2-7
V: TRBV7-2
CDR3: CASSFTSGVARGEQYF
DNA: TGTGCCAGCAGCTTTACTAGCGGGGTTGCCCGTGGGGAGCAGTACTTC

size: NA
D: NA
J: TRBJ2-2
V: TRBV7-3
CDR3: CASSLNGNTGELFF
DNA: TGTGCCAGCAGCTTAAACGGGAACACCGGGGAGCTGTTTTTT

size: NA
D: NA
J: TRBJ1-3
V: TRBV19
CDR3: CASSLQGAGNTIYF
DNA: TGTGCCAGTAGTCTTCAGGGTGCTGGAAACACCATATATTTT

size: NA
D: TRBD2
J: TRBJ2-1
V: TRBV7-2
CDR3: CASSLSTGTSGYNEQFF
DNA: TGTGCCAGCAGCTTGAGCACCGGGACTAGCGGGTACAATGAGCAGTTCTTC

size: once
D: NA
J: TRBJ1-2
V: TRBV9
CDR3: CASSVAVRDYGYTF
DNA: TGTGCCAGCAGCGTGGCGGTGAGAGACTATGGCTACACCTTC

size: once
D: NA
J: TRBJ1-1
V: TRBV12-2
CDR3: CASRSFGTFNTEAFF
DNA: TGTGCAAGTCGCTCATTCGGGACATTTAACACTGAAGCTTTCTTT

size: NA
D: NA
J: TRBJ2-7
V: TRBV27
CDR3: CASSTAGASRYEQYF
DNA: TGTGCCAGCAGTACCGCGGGGGCATCTCGGTACGAGCAGTACTTC

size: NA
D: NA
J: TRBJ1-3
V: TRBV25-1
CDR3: CASSDPTTGTSGNTIYF
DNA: TGTGCCAGCAGTGATCCCACGACAGGTACTTCTGGAAACACCATATATTTT

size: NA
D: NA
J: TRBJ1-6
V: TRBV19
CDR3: CASGQNNSPLHF
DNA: TGTGCCAGTGGACAGAATAATTCACCCCTCCACTTT